This TCR beta chain was sequenced for a study of T-cell reconstitution after alpha-beta-depleted transplantation in children. V was cut by 9 bases and J by 5 bases, with 16 bases left in between. The CDR3 runs to 13 residues. Germline CDR1 and CDR2: MDHEN and SYDVKM. This clonotype was recorded once. Antigen specificity is unknown. Regarding the study as a whole: In some patients, recipient T cells and intrathymic progenitors surviving conditioning explained high day-60 diversity.

TCRbeta library construction was performed incorporating unique molecular identifiers. TCRdb used MiXCR to reprocess the PCR reads, holding one entry per CDR3 protein. This sample carries some 10,000 distinct CDR3 sequences, about 15% of them seen once, and the ten largest clones take about 48%. The sequences come from PBMCs, mostly from graft donor cells, collected 60 days after TCRalphabeta/CD19-depleted stem cell transplant. This chain joins TRBV28 and TRBJ1-2; D is ambiguous. This clonotype originated in a male patient younger than 18 who had a stem cell transplant for acute lymphoblastic leukemia, so the T cells may come from the graft donor. The CDR3 is CARGPGIEYGYTF. The CDR3 DNA follows: TGTGCCAGGGGCCCGGGGATCGAATATGGCTACACCTTC.